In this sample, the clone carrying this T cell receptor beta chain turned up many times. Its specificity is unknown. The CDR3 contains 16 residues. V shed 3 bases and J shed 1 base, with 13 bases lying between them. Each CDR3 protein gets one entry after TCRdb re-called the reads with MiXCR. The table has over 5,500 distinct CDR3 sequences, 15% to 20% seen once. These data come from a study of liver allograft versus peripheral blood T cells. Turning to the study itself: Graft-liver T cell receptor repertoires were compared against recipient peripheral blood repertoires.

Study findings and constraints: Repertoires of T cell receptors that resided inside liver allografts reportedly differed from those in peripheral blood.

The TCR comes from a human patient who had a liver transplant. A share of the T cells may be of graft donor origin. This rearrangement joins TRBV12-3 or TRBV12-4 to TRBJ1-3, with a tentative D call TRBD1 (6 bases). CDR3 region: CASSFGGRGSGNTIYF. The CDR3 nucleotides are TGTGCCAGCAGTTTTGGGGGGCGCGGGTCTGGAAACACCATATATTTT.